Listed here are 23 T cell receptor beta chains from one sample, sequenced in a study of T cell repertoires in cytomegalovirus infection. MiXCR, run by TCRdb on the reads, gives a single entry per CDR3 protein. This table has about 320,000 distinct CDR3 sequences, more than 8% appearing once. Material for sequencing was PBMCs. These receptors came from a human donor in good health (CMV status not recorded). Some clones in this sample may be carry-over from other donors' samples.

V gene TRBV29-1 combines with J gene TRBJ2-3; 8 positions agree with TRBD1. This CDR3 region has 14 residues. V was clipped by 6 bases and J by 2 bases; unmatched bases: 7. The V gene's germline CDR1 is SQVTM and CDR2 ANQGSEA. In nucleotides, the CDR3 is TGCAGCGTGACAGGGGTCTTTCTCACAGATACGCAGTATTTT. Protein sequence: CSVTGVFLTDTQYF.

This clonotype turned up a few times. V gene TRBV7-2 combines with J gene TRBJ2-5; the D is unclear. The germline gives CDR1 SGHTA, CDR2 FQGNSA. CDR3 length: 14 amino acids. Trimming took off 1 base at V and 2 bases at J, with 8 bases between the two ends. CDR3 in DNA: TGTGCCAGCAGCTTAGTTCGGTCACAAGAGACCCAGTACTTC. Encoded protein: CASSLVRSQETQYF. Together with reference TRBV7-2 and TRBJ2-5, the CDR3 gives the full variable domain: GAGVSQSPSNKVTEKGKDVELRCDPISGHTALYWYRQSLGQGLEFLIYFQGNSAPDKSGLPSDRFSAERTGGSVSTLTIQRTQQEDSAVYLCASSLVRSQETQYFGPGTRLLVL.

In its sample, this clonotype was seen many times. The chain recombines TRBV7-2 with TRBJ2-7; D unresolved. The CDR3 sequence is 15 residues long. With 2 bases removed from V and 2 bases from J, the gap between germline ends came to 13 bases. Germline values: CDR1 SGHTA, CDR2 FQGNSA. The CDR3 bases are TGTGCCAGCAGCTTATCGGCCGCCAAGACCTACGAGCAGTACTTC. Translation gives CASSLSAAKTYEQYF.

The chain carries TRBV9 and TRBJ2-5; TRBD2 matches 11 bases. Trimming removed 3 bases from V and 0 bases from J; junction bases left unmatched: 4. This CDR3 is built from 16 residues. Germline assignment: CDR1 SGDLS and CDR2 YYNGEE. CDR3 nucleotides: TGTGCCAGCAGCGAGGGGACTAGCGGTTACCAAGAGACCCAGTACTTC. This gives the protein CASSEGTSGYQETQYF. Full variable domain (rest looked up from reference TRBV9 and TRBJ2-5): DSGVTQTPKHLITATGQRVTLRCSPRSGDLSVYWYQQSLDQGLQFLIQYYNGEERAKGNILERFSAQQFPDLHSELNLSSLELGDSALYFCASSEGTSGYQETQYFGPGTRLLVL.

The chain recombines TRBV28 with TRBJ1-5; D gene uncertain. Trimming cost V 6 bases and J 1 base, with 19 bases left between them. This CDR3 is built from 17 residues. Germline-derived CDR1 and CDR2 are MDHEN and SYDVKM. The CDR3 loop is CASSSRLPGPSNQPQHF. The DNA of the CDR3 is TGTGCCAGCAGCTCGAGGCTTCCAGGCCCCAGCAATCAGCCCCAGCATTTT.

This clonotype was detected only a few times. The chain uses TRBV18 and TRBJ2-7, with D perhaps matching TRBD1 or TRBD2 (5 bases each). CDR3 length: 13 residues. Germline V CDR1 and CDR2: KGHSH, LQKENI. V was trimmed by 5 bases and J by 7 bases, leaving 15 bases between them. For the CDR3, the DNA is TGTGCCAGCTCAAAAGAGGGAAGGGGAGAGCAGTACTTC. Residues: CASSKEGRGEQYF.

The table lists this clonotype with a few counts. The CDR3 sequence is CASSQDYKRGTPSTDTQYF. The CDR3 DNA reads as TGCGCCAGCAGCCAAGATTATAAGCGGGGGACTCCTAGCACAGATACGCAGTATTTT. The rearrangement joins TRBV4-1 to TRBJ2-3; 8 bases map to TRBD2. Germline values: CDR1 MGHRA, CDR2 YSYEKL. This CDR3 comprises 19 residues. V lost 0 bases, J lost 0 bases, and 11 bases stayed unmatched.

This clonotype was seen more than once but under ten times. The chain combines TRBV7-2 with TRBJ2-2; D is unresolved. Germline CDR1 reads SGHTA; CDR2 reads FQGNSA. The CDR3 is made up of 14 amino acids. Trimming took 2 bases from V and 1 from J, leaving 5 bases between them. The CDR3 DNA follows: TGTGCCAGCAGCTTAACGCTGAACACCGGGGAGCTGTTTTTT. Its translation: CASSLTLNTGELFF.

This clonotype was detected a few times. J is TRBJ2-2 and V is TRBV20-1; TRBD2 is a possible D gene (5 bases). This CDR3 has 15 residues. Deletions cut 2 bases from V and 5 bases from J, with 15 bases between. In germline, CDR1 is DFQATT, CDR2 SNEGSKA (reference sequence). CDR3 sequence reads: CSARRLAGPTGELFF. CDR3 nucleotides: TGCAGTGCTAGAAGGCTAGCAGGTCCAACCGGGGAGCTGTTTTTT.

This clonotype was recorded a few times. The chain joins TRBV7-2 to TRBJ2-3; a possible D gene is TRBD1 (6 bases). Germline CDR1 and CDR2: SGHTA and FQGNSA. V lost 1 base to trimming and J lost 4 bases, with 9 bases between them. The CDR3 is 14 residues long. The CDR3 is CASSLDQGSDTQYF. The DNA of the CDR3 is TGTGCCAGCAGCTTAGACCAGGGGTCAGATACGCAGTATTTT.

This sequence joins TRBV9 and TRBJ2-3; D gene ambiguous. With 1 base removed from V and 6 bases from J, the gap between germline ends came to 18 bases. The germline V gene has CDR1 SGDLS and CDR2 YYNGEE. The CDR3 runs to 16 residues. The CDR3: CASSVKARRPVDTQYF. The CDR3 DNA follows: TGTGCCAGCAGCGTAAAGGCCAGGAGACCGGTGGATACGCAGTATTTT.

This clonotype was counted a few times. The chain has TRBV6-1 and TRBJ2-5; the D gene is possibly TRBD2 (7 bases). Germline lookup yields CDR1 MNHNS and CDR2 SASEGT. Between the trimmed V and J ends, which lost 8 bases and 4 bases, there was a span of 17 bases. The CDR3 is 14 amino acids. The CDR3 reads CASGASGGGETQYF. The CDR3 nucleotides read TGTGCCAGCGGCGCCTCGGGGGGCGGAGAGACCCAGTACTTC.

The gene calls are TRBV12-3 or TRBV12-4 and TRBJ1-1; tentative D call: TRBD1 (5 bases). V shed 7 bases and J shed 5 bases, with 14 bases lying between them. CDR3 length equals 13 residues. The CDR3 here is CASTSQGLTEAFF. The DNA for the CDR3 is TGTGCCAGCACCTCCCAGGGATTGACTGAAGCTTTCTTT.

This clonotype was observed many times. This chain connects TRBV7-2 to TRBJ2-2; the D is unclear. V shed 5 bases and J shed 5 bases, with 15 bases lying between them. The V gene's germline CDR1 is SGHTA and CDR2 FQGNSA. The CDR3 length is 15 residues. In DNA, the CDR3 is TGTGCCAGCAGCCAATACATTTTTTCGACCGGGGAGCTGTTTTTT. Translation gives CASSQYIFSTGELFF.

This clonotype was found a few times. Relative to the germline gene, one junction end is altered; a read error may explain this. The chain combines TRBV20-1 with TRBJ1-6, with TRBD1 as a possible D gene (6 bases). CDR1 is DFQATT, CDR2 SNEGSKA, per germline (reference sequence). CDR3 length equals 13 residues. CDR3 coding DNA: TGCAGCGCTAGGGGTAGGGGGAATTCACCCCTCCACTTT. Protein product: CSARGRGNSPLHF.

This clonotype was counted at least ten times. The chain has TRBV7-8 and TRBJ2-2; D is unresolved. Trimming removed 2 bases at V and 7 bases at J, with 5 bases between. Germline CDR1 SGHVS, CDR2 FQNEAQ. CDR3 length: 12 amino acids. CDR3: CASSLKDGELFF. DNA for the CDR3: TGTGCCAGCAGCTTAAAGGACGGGGAGCTGTTTTTT.

This clonotype showed up just a few times. The chain links TRBV7-8 to TRBJ2-6; TRBD2 aligns across 7 bases. Germline lookup yields CDR1 SGHVS and CDR2 FQNEAQ. Trimming removed 5 bases from V and 8 bases from J; junction bases left unmatched: 6. This CDR3 contains 14 residues. DNA for the CDR3: TGTGCCAGCAGCCAATCGGGGGGTACCAACGTCCTGACTTTC. It encodes CASSQSGGTNVLTF.

This clonotype was seen only a few times. The rearrangement uses TRBV28 and TRBJ2-7; 10 nucleotides agree with TRBD2. The CDR3 length is 17 residues. Germline V gene data show CDR1 as MDHEN and CDR2 as SYDVKM. The trim removed 6 bases at V and 1 base at J, leaving 12 bases unmatched. The CDR3 DNA reads TGTGCCAGCAGCGCCGAGAACCGAGCGGGAGGGTCCTACGAGCAGTACTTC. Its protein is CASSAENRAGGSYEQYF. The full variable domain, its missing parts supplied by reference TRBV28 and TRBJ2-7, is DVKVTQSSRYLVKRTGEKVFLECVQDMDHENMFWYRQDPGLGLRLIYFSYDVKMKEKGDIPEGYSVSREKKERFSLILESASTNQTSMYLCASSAENRAGGSYEQYFGPGTRLTVT.

CDR3 residues: CAIRGVFDNSPLHF. The CDR3 DNA is TGTGCCATCAGAGGGGTTTTCGATAATTCACCCCTCCACTTT. The chain carries TRBV6-1 and TRBJ1-6; weak D call: TRBD1 (5 bases). Germline V gene data show CDR1 as MNHNS and CDR2 as SASEGT. CDR3 length equals 14 residues. V shed 10 bases and J shed 5 bases, with 15 bases lying between them.

This clonotype was found many times. V gene TRBV7-2 combines with J gene TRBJ2-1; D is ambiguous. Between the trimmed V and J ends, which lost 2 bases and 3 bases, there was a span of 5 bases. The germline CDR1 and CDR2 sequences are SGHTA and FQGNSA. This CDR3 is built from 13 residues. CDR3 in amino acids: CASSLTFYNEQFF. The CDR3 DNA is TGTGCCAGCAGCTTAACTTTCTACAATGAGCAGTTCTTC.

This clonotype appeared a few times. The CDR3 is CASSYWQTYEQYF. CDR3 coding DNA: TGTGCCAGCAGTTACTGGCAAACCTACGAGCAGTACTTC. The chain links TRBV6-2 or TRBV6-3 to TRBJ2-7; no reliable D call. The CDR3 spans 13 residues. The V end was cut by 1 base, the J end by 2 bases, with 6 bases between. From germline, CDR1 is MNHEY and CDR2 SVGEGT.

The chain carries TRBV6-6 and TRBJ2-2; TRBD2 aligns across 11 bases. CDR3 length equals 16 residues. Germline V gene data show CDR1 as MNHNY and CDR2 as SVGAGI (reference sequence). The V segment lost 7 bases and the J segment 2 bases; nucleotides outside the gene matches: 6. Here the CDR3 DNA reads TGTGCCAGCAAGACGCTAGCGGGGGGAAACACCGGGGAGCTGTTTTTT. Amino acids: CASKTLAGGNTGELFF.

This clonotype was counted ten times or more. The chain carries TRBV7-2 and TRBJ2-2; D call uncertain. The CDR3 loop spans 15 amino acids. V was cut by 0 bases and J by 0 bases, with 5 bases left in between. The germline gives CDR1 SGHTA, CDR2 FQGNSA. As DNA, the CDR3 is TGTGCCAGCAGCTTAGCGGGTGCGAACACCGGGGAGCTGTTTTTT. Translating it yields CASSLAGANTGELFF. Based on the CDR3 plus reference TRBV7-2 and TRBJ2-2, the full variable domain is GAGVSQSPSNKVTEKGKDVELRCDPISGHTALYWYRQSLGQGLEFLIYFQGNSAPDKSGLPSDRFSAERTGGSVSTLTIQRTQQEDSAVYLCASSLAGANTGELFFGEGSRLTVL.